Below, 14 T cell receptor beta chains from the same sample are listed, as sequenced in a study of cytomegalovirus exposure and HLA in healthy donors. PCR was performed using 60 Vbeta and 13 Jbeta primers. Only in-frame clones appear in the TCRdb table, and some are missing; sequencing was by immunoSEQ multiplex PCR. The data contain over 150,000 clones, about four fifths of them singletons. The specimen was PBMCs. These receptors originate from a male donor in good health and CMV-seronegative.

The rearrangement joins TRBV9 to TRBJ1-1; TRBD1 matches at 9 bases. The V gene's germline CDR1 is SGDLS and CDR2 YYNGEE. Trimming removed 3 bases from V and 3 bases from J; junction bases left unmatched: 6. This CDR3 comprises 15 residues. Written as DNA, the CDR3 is TGTGCCAGCAGCGCGGACCGGGACAGGGACACTGAAGCTTTCTTT. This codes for CASSADRDRDTEAFF.

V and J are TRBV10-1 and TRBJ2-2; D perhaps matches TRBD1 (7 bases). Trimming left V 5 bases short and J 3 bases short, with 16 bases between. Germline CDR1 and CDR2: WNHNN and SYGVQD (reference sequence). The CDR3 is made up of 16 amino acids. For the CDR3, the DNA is TGCGCCAGCAGTAGGACGGGGGACAGCCACACCGGGGAGCTGTTTTTT. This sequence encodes CASSRTGDSHTGELFF.

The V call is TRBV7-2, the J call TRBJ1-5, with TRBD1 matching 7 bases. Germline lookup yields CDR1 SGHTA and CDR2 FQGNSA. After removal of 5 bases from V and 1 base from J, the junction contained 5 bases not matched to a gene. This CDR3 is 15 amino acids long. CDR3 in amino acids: CASSPQGVSNQPQHF. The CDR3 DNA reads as TGTGCCAGCAGCCCGCAGGGGGTGAGCAATCAGCCCCAGCATTTT.

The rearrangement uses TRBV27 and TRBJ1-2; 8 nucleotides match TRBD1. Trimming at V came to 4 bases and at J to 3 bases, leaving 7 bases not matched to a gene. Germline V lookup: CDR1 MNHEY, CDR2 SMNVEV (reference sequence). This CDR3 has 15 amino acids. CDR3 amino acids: CASSSGQGAHYGYTF. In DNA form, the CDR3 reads TGTGCCAGCAGTTCGGGGCAGGGGGCACACTATGGCTACACCTTC.

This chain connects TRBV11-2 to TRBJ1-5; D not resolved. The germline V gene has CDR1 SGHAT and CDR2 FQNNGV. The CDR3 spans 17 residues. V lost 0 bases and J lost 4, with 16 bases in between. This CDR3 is CASSLDEEAAGNQPQHF. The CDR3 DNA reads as TGTGCCAGCAGCTTAGACGAAGAAGCCGCGGGGAATCAGCCCCAGCATTTT.

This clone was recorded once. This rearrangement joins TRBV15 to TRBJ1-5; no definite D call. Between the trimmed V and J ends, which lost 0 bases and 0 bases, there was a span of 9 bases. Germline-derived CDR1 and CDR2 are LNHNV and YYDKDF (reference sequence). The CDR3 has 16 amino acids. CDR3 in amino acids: CATSRDYSYSNQPQHF. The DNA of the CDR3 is TGTGCCACCAGCAGAGATTATAGTTATAGCAATCAGCCCCAGCATTTT. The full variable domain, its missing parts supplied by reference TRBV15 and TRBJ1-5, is DAMVIQNPRYQVTQFGKPVTLSCSQTLNHNVMYWYQQKSSQAPKLLFHYYDKDFNNEADTPDNFQSRRPNTSFCFLDIRSPGLGDTAMYLCATSRDYSYSNQPQHFGDGTRLSIL.

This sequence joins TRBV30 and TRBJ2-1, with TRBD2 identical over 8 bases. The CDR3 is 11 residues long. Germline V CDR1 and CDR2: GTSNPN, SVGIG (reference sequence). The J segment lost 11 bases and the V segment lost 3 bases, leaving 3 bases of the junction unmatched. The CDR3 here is CAWSRGGQQFF. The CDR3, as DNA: TGTGCCTGGAGCCGGGGGGGCCAGCAGTTCTTC.

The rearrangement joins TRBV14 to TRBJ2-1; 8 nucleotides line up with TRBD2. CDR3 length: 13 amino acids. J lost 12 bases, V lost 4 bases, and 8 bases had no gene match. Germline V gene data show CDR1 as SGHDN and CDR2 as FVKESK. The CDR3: CASSPSGTSRQFF. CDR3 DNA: TGTGCCAGCAGCCCGTCCGGGACTAGTCGGCAGTTCTTC.

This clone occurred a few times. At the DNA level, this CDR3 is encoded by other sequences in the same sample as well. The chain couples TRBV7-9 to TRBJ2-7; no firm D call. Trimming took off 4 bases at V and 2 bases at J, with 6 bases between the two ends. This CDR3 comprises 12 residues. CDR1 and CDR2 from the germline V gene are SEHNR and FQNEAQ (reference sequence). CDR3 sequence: CASSSTAYEQYF. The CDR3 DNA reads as TGTGCCAGCAGCTCAACGGCCTACGAGCAGTACTTC.

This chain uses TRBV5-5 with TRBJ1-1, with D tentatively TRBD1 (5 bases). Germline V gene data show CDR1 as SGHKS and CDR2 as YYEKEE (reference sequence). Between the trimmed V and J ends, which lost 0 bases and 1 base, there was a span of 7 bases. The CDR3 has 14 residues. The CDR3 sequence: CASSLGQPNTEAFF. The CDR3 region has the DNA TGTGCCAGCAGCTTGGGACAGCCGAACACTGAAGCTTTCTTT.

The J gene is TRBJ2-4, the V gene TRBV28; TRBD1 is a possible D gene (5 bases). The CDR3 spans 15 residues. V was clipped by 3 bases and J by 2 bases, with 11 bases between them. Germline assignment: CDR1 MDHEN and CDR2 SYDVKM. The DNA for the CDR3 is TGTGCCAGCAGTTTGAGACAGAGCACCAAAAACATTCAGTACTTC. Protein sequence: CASSLRQSTKNIQYF.

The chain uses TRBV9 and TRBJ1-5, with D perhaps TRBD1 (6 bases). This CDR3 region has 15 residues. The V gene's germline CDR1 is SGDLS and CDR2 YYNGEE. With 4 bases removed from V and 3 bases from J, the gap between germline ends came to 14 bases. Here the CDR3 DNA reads TGTGCCAGCAGCTCCTCAGGGGCTTCCAATCAGCCCCAGCATTTT. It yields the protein CASSSSGASNQPQHF.

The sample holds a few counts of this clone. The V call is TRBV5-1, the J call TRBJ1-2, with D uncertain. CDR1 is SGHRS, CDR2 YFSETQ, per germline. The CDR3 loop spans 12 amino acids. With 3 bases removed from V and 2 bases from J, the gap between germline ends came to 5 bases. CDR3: CASSSLNYGYTF. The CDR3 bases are TGCGCCAGCAGCTCCCTAAACTATGGCTACACCTTC.

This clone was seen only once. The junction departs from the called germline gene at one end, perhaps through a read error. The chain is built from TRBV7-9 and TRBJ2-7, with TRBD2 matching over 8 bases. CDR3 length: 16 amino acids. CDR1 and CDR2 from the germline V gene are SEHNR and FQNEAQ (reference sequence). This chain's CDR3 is CSSSSQTSVSSYEQYF. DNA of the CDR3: TGTTCCAGCAGCTCTCAGACTAGCGTGAGCTCCTACGAGCAGTACTTC.